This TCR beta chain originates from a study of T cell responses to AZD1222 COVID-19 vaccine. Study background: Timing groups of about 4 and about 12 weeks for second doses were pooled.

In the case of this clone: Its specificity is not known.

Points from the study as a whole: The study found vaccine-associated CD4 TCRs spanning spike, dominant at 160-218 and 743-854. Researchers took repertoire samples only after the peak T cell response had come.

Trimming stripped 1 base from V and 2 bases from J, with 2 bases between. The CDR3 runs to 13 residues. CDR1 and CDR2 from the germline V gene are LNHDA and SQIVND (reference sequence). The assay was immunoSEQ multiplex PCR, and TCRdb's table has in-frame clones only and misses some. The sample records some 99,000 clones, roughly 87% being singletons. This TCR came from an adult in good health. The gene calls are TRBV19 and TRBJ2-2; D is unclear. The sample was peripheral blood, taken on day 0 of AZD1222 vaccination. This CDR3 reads CASSIANTGELFF. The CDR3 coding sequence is TGTGCCAGTAGTATAGCTAACACCGGGGAGCTGTTTTTT.